One and the same sample provided the 29 T cell receptor beta chains below, sequenced in a study of T cells in Graves' hyperthyroidism and ophthalmopathy. Amplified TCR beta CDR3 regions came from RNA transcripts. Using the HTBI primer set, a first-round RT-PCR was run on the TCR CDR3. TCRdb re-called the multiplex PCR reads through MiXCR, storing one row per CDR3 protein. This sample has some 500,000 distinct CDR3 sequences, with around a quarter found just once. Sequences were obtained from blood. All receptors derive from a woman in her twenties or thirties with Graves' ophthalmopathy.

The gene calls are TRBV20-1 and TRBJ2-1, with TRBD2 matching 7 bases. V was pared by 3 bases and J by 1 base, with 6 bases of the junction left unmatched. The CDR3 length is 15 residues. Germline loops: CDR1 DFQATT, CDR2 SNEGSKA (reference sequence). The chain's CDR3 is CSASRRELSYNEQFF. In DNA, the CDR3 is TGCAGTGCTAGTAGGCGGGAGTTGTCCTACAATGAGCAGTTCTTC.

The V gene is TRBV20-1, the J gene TRBJ2-7, with 9 bases fitting TRBD2. This CDR3 has 16 residues. V lost 6 bases, J lost 0 bases, and 12 bases stayed unmatched. Germline V lookup: CDR1 DFQATT, CDR2 SNEGSKA (reference sequence). The chain's CDR3 is CSATRGASGNSYEQYF. CDR3 in DNA: TGCAGTGCAACGCGAGGGGCTAGCGGGAACTCCTACGAGCAGTACTTC.

This clonotype has a count of ten or more. The chain couples TRBV20-1 to TRBJ2-7; D is unclear. The CDR3 has 14 amino acids. The germline V gene encodes CDR1 DFQATT and CDR2 SNEGSKA (reference sequence). Trimming removed 6 bases at V and 0 bases at J, with 15 bases between. The CDR3 loop is CSATWVLSSYEQYF. The CDR3 coding sequence is TGCAGTGCCACCTGGGTACTGAGCTCCTACGAGCAGTACTTC.

The V gene is TRBV11-2, the J gene TRBJ2-7; D may be TRBD1 or TRBD2 (5 bases each). This CDR3 has 13 residues. V lost 2 bases to trimming and J lost 6 bases, with 11 bases between them. Germline V gives CDR1 SGHAT, CDR2 FQNNGV. In DNA form, the CDR3 reads TGTGCCAGCAGCTTATTAAGGGACGGCGAGCAGTACTTC. Translating gives CASSLLRDGEQYF.

About this clonotype: Its ends do not fully match the called genes, so a read error is possible. The J gene is TRBJ2-2, the V gene TRBV7-3, with TRBD2 matching 8 bases. This CDR3 is 17 amino acids long. Germline V gene lookup returns CDR1 SGHTA and CDR2 FQGTGA. CDR3: CASNLVAGGRNTGELFF. The CDR3 DNA follows: TGTGCCAGCAACTTAGTGGCGGGGGGCCGGAACACCGGGGAGCTGTTTTTT.

The gene calls are TRBV6-2 or TRBV6-3 and TRBJ1-1, with 10 bases matching TRBD1. J lost 9 bases, V lost 4 bases, and 8 bases had no gene match. This CDR3 is built from 14 residues. The germline V gene encodes CDR1 MNHEY and CDR2 SVGEGT. DNA for the CDR3: TGTGCCAGCAGTTTGTCCCGGGACAGGGGAAAAGCTTTCTTT. Its protein is CASSLSRDRGKAFF.

There are many counts of this clonotype. J is TRBJ1-1 and V is TRBV7-3, with no clear D. The germline CDR1 and CDR2 sequences are SGHTA and FQGTGA. The CDR3 totals 12 residues. Trimming removed 8 bases at V and 1 base at J, with 8 bases between. The CDR3 reads CASRAANTEAFF. In DNA form, the CDR3 reads TGTGCCAGCCGCGCAGCGAACACTGAAGCTTTCTTT. Supplemented by reference TRBV7-3 and TRBJ1-1, the full variable domain reads GAGVSQTPSNKVTEKGKYVELRCDPISGHTALYWYRQSLGQGPEFLIYFQGTGAADDSGLPNDRFFAVRPEGSVSTLKIQRTERGDSAVYLCASRAANTEAFFGQGTRLTVV.

This clonotype occurred many times. V and J are TRBV4-1 and TRBJ1-2; D possibly corresponds to TRBD1 (6 bases). Germline CDR1 reads MGHRA; CDR2 reads YSYEKL. This CDR3 region has 16 residues. Trimming took 2 bases from V and 3 from J, leaving 16 bases between them. CDR3 coding DNA: TGCGCCAGCAGCCAACCAGACAGGAAGTCCGACTATGGCTACACCTTC. It codes for CASSQPDRKSDYGYTF.

The V call is TRBV6-5, the J call TRBJ1-1; weak D call: TRBD1 (5 bases). The V end was cut by 0 bases, the J end by 2 bases, with 10 bases between. Germline V CDR1 and CDR2: MNHEY, SVGAGI. CDR3 size: 15 residues. The CDR3 reads CASSYSWTSNTEAFF. As DNA, the CDR3 is TGTGCCAGCAGTTACTCTTGGACATCTAACACTGAAGCTTTCTTT.

This clonotype occurred many times. In DNA, the CDR3 is TGTGCCAGCAGACGAATAGGGACAGGGAGAGGCGTAAATCAGCCCCAGCATTTT. This encodes CASRRIGTGRGVNQPQHF. The chain couples TRBV6-2 or TRBV6-3 to TRBJ1-5, with 9 nucleotides matching TRBD1. Per germline, CDR1 MNHEY and CDR2 SVGEGT. The CDR3 runs to 18 residues. J was trimmed by 4 bases and V by 6 bases; bases with no gene match: 16.

This clonotype was detected only a few times. V and J are TRBV5-1 and TRBJ2-5; D may be TRBD1 or TRBD2 (5 bases each). CDR1 is SGHRS and CDR2 is YFSETQ in the germline V gene. The V end lost 2 bases, the J end lost 2 bases, and 7 bases lay between the germline ends. CDR3 length: 13 residues. The CDR3 sequence: CASSFGAQETQYF. CDR3 nucleotide sequence: TGCGCCAGCAGCTTCGGGGCTCAAGAGACCCAGTACTTC.

This clonotype was seen at least ten times. This chain joins TRBV2 and TRBJ2-7; 9 bases match TRBD1. Per the germline V gene, CDR1 is SNHLY and CDR2 is FYNNEI. The CDR3 loop spans 13 amino acids. The J segment lost 5 bases and the V segment lost 6 bases, leaving 5 bases of the junction unmatched. The CDR3 is CASRGQGVDEQYF. The CDR3 region has the DNA TGTGCCAGCAGGGGACAGGGAGTGGACGAGCAGTACTTC.

At least ten counts were recorded for this clonotype. This chain uses TRBV6-5 with TRBJ2-5; either TRBD1 or TRBD2 may fit D (5 bases each). Germline CDR1 reads MNHEY; CDR2 reads SVGAGI. V shed 3 bases and J shed 2 bases, with 7 bases lying between them. CDR3 size: 13 residues. CDR3 sequence: CASSYWGQETQYF. In DNA form, the CDR3 reads TGTGCCAGCAGTTATTGGGGGCAAGAGACCCAGTACTTC.

In its sample, this clonotype was seen many times. The chain carries TRBV10-3 and TRBJ2-2; D could derive from TRBD1 or TRBD2 (5 bases each). V was clipped by 3 bases and J by 4 bases, with 9 bases between them. The CDR3 spans 14 residues. Germline V lookup: CDR1 ENHRY, CDR2 SYGVKD. CDR3 amino acids: CAISDRDLTGELFF. The CDR3, as DNA: TGTGCCATCAGTGATAGGGACCTCACCGGGGAGCTGTTTTTT.

This clonotype was observed many times. The gene calls are TRBV4-1 and TRBJ2-7, with a possible D match to TRBD2 (5 bases). CDR1 is MGHRA, CDR2 YSYEKL, per germline. CDR3 length: 15 amino acids. Trimming took 4 bases from V and 1 from J, leaving 14 bases between them. Here the CDR3 reads CASSPRAIGSYEQYF. In DNA form, the CDR3 reads TGCGCCAGCAGCCCGAGGGCAATCGGGTCCTACGAGCAGTACTTC.

This clonotype has a count of ten or more. The rearrangement uses TRBV30 and TRBJ1-3; D call uncertain. The CDR3 has 14 residues. Per the germline V gene, CDR1 is GTSNPN and CDR2 is SVGIG (reference sequence). V lost 0 bases and J 0 bases, leaving 6 bases between the germline ends. CDR3 sequence: CAWSVSRSGNTIYF. The CDR3, as DNA: TGTGCCTGGAGTGTAAGCCGCTCTGGAAACACCATATATTTT. The full variable domain, in which reference TRBV30 and TRBJ1-3 provide the parts outside the CDR3, is SQTIHQWPATLVQPVGSPLSLECTVEGTSNPNLYWYRQAAGRGLQLLFYSVGIGQISSEVPQNLSASRPQDRQFILSSKKLLLSDSGFYLCAWSVSRSGNTIYFGEGSWLTVV.

The chain has TRBV28 and TRBJ1-1; D might be TRBD1 (5 bases). Germline assignment: CDR1 MDHEN and CDR2 SYDVKM. The ends were cut back, 4 bases at V and 1 base at J, with 16 bases in the middle. This CDR3 is 16 amino acids long. CDR3 residues: CASSWDPEVANTEAFF. Here the CDR3 DNA reads TGTGCCAGCAGTTGGGACCCTGAGGTTGCGAACACTGAAGCTTTCTTT.

J is TRBJ1-5 and V is TRBV6-1; 7 bases line up with TRBD1. The germline gives CDR1 MNHNS, CDR2 SASEGT. This CDR3 is built from 15 residues. After removal of 8 bases from V and 7 bases from J, the junction contained 14 bases not matched to a gene. The CDR3 nucleotides are TGTGCCAGCTCCACCAGGACAGGACCAACGCAGCCCCAGCATTTT. Amino acid sequence: CASSTRTGPTQPQHF.

Only a few counts were recorded for this clonotype. The V call is TRBV3-1, the J call TRBJ2-7; 7 nucleotides match TRBD1. Germline assignment: CDR1 LGHDT and CDR2 YNNKEL (reference sequence). The CDR3 runs to 16 residues. V dropped 5 bases and J dropped 2; count of bases not matched to a gene: 12. The CDR3 coding sequence is TGTGCCAGCAGCAAACCAGGGGGAATTTTTCCCTACGAGCAGTACTTC. Translation gives CASSKPGGIFPYEQYF.

This clonotype occurred a few times. This rearrangement joins TRBV20-1 to TRBJ2-5, with D perhaps matching TRBD2 (6 bases). This CDR3 comprises 14 residues. Germline values: CDR1 DFQATT, CDR2 SNEGSKA (reference sequence). Trimming took off 1 base at V and 5 bases at J, with 14 bases between the two ends. The CDR3 here is CSARGGDHTETQYF. CDR3 DNA sequence: TGCAGTGCTAGAGGCGGGGACCATACGGAGACCCAGTACTTC.

This clonotype turned up a few times. The V and J genes are TRBV2 and TRBJ1-1, with D tentatively TRBD1 (5 bases). The CDR3 sequence is 14 residues long. Germline CDR1 and CDR2: SNHLY and FYNNEI. The V end was cut by 8 bases, the J end by 2 bases, with 15 bases between. CDR3: CASLTETRNTEAFF. DNA of the CDR3: TGTGCCAGCTTGACAGAGACTCGCAACACTGAAGCTTTCTTT.

This clonotype showed up just a few times. The chain is built from TRBV12-3 or TRBV12-4 and TRBJ2-7; D may be TRBD1 (6 bases). V was clipped by 8 bases and J by 5 bases, with 16 bases between them. The CDR3 is 13 amino acids. CDR3 amino acids: CASSLAGAHEQYF. For the CDR3, the DNA is TGTGCCAGCTCTCTGGCAGGGGCCCACGAGCAGTACTTC.

This clonotype came up many times. The chain links TRBV28 to TRBJ2-7; D is ambiguous. The CDR3 is 13 residues long. Trimming removed 7 bases from V and 0 bases from J, with 10 bases in between. Germline V gene sequence: CDR1 MDHEN, CDR2 SYDVKM. The chain's CDR3 is CASKLLISYEQYF. The CDR3 nucleotides are TGTGCCAGCAAGCTATTAATCTCCTACGAGCAGTACTTC.

This clonotype was counted only a few times. The J gene is TRBJ1-2, the V gene TRBV7-3; D remains unclear. The V end lost 2 bases, the J end lost 3 bases, and 10 bases lay between the germline ends. The CDR3 runs to 14 residues. Germline V gives CDR1 SGHTA, CDR2 FQGTGA. CDR3 DNA sequence: TGTGCCAGCAGCTTATATTTCCGAGACTATGGCTACACCTTC. Encoded protein: CASSLYFRDYGYTF.

V usage is TRBV4-2 and J usage is TRBJ1-1, with D hard to call. The V and J ends lost 0 bases and 0 bases respectively, with 11 bases between them. The CDR3 length is 16 residues. Germline CDR1 reads LGHNA; CDR2 reads YNFKEQ. This CDR3 is CASSQDWSSMNTEAFF. As DNA, the CDR3 is TGTGCCAGCAGCCAAGATTGGAGCAGCATGAACACTGAAGCTTTCTTT.

The CDR3 here is CATKGVNTEAFF. CDR3 in DNA: TGTGCCACGAAGGGAGTGAACACTGAAGCTTTCTTT. The genes are TRBV2 and TRBJ1-1; D is undetermined. Germline CDR1 reads SNHLY; CDR2 reads FYNNEI. The CDR3 is 12 amino acids. The V and J ends lost 10 bases and 0 bases respectively, with 9 bases between them.

This clonotype was recorded many times. The chain carries TRBV29-1 and TRBJ1-2; D remains ambiguous. The germline V gene has CDR1 SQVTM and CDR2 ANQGSEA. V lost 5 bases and J lost 1, with 20 bases in between. CDR3 size: 16 residues. CDR3 in amino acids: CSVPSGGGVFNYGYTF. As DNA, the CDR3 is TGCAGCGTTCCCTCCGGAGGAGGTGTGTTTAACTATGGCTACACCTTC.

This clonotype was seen ten or more times. The rearrangement links TRBV6-5 to TRBJ1-1; D unresolved. Germline CDR1 MNHEY, CDR2 SVGAGI. V was shortened by 6 bases and J by 4 bases, with 12 bases between the two germline ends. CDR3 length: 13 amino acids. The CDR3 loop reads CASSYKPSTEAFF. CDR3 nucleotides: TGTGCCAGCAGCTACAAACCAAGCACTGAAGCTTTCTTT.

This chain uses TRBV6-2 or TRBV6-3 with TRBJ2-7, with 10 bases lining up with TRBD2. Germline V gene sequence: CDR1 MNHEY, CDR2 SVGEGT. CDR3 length: 15 amino acids. V trimming: 5 bases; J trimming: 0 bases; junction bases outside the gene matches: 4. CDR3 protein: CASSLGLAASYEQYF. CDR3 in DNA: TGTGCCAGCAGTCTCGGACTAGCGGCCTCCTACGAGCAGTACTTC.